The 27 T cell receptor beta chains listed next were all sequenced from one sample in a study of human T cells and chemical hapten exposure. Stated time point: pre-sensitization, week 0. Noted treatment: therapeutic diphenylcyclopropenone sensitization with weekly scalp DPC. TCRdb used MiXCR to reprocess the RACE reads, holding one entry per CDR3 protein. Found here are 95,000 to 150,000 distinct CDR3 sequences, around an eighth of them singletons; the top ten hold around 2.7%. The material was whole blood, obtained in connection with sensitization to the hapten diphenylcyclopropenone (DPC). All receptors come from a woman under 30 with alopecia areata. Some clones in this sample may be carry-over from other donors' samples.

This clonotype was recorded many times. The J gene is TRBJ1-4, the V gene TRBV6-6; D may be TRBD1 (5 bases). V was pared by 6 bases and J by 3 bases, with 14 bases between. This CDR3 spans 15 amino acids. Germline-derived CDR1 and CDR2 are MNHNY and SVGAGI (reference sequence). CDR3 protein: CASRTQQVPNEKLFF. The CDR3 nucleotides read TGTGCCAGCAGAACCCAACAGGTCCCTAATGAAAAACTGTTTTTT.

In this sample, this clonotype turned up a few times. At one end, the junction sequence differs from germline, possibly due to a read error. This chain connects TRBV4-3 to TRBJ1-6; no reliable D call. Germline V gene lookup returns CDR1 LGHNA and CDR2 YSLEER. This CDR3 contains 14 residues. This CDR3 reads CASSKDILNSPLHF. Here the CDR3 DNA reads TGCGCCAGCAGCAAAGACATCTTGAATTCACCCCTCCACTTT.

This clonotype came up a few times. The chain combines TRBV20-1 with TRBJ2-5, with 8 bases lining up with TRBD2. Trimming cost V 4 bases and J 5 bases; bases outside gene matches: 12. This CDR3 has 15 amino acids. CDR1 DFQATT and CDR2 SNEGSKA come from the germline V gene (reference sequence). The CDR3 loop reads CSAISNSGGSETQYF. For the CDR3, the DNA is TGCAGTGCTATATCGAACAGCGGGGGCTCGGAGACCCAGTACTTC.

This clonotype was observed at least ten times. J is TRBJ2-7 and V is TRBV11-2; 7 bases are a match to TRBD1. Germline V gene sequence: CDR1 SGHAT, CDR2 FQNNGV. The length of the CDR3 is 13 residues. V was pared by 4 bases and J by 2 bases, with 2 bases of the junction left unmatched. The CDR3 region is CASSSGQPYEQYF. DNA of the CDR3: TGTGCCAGCAGCTCGGGACAGCCCTACGAGCAGTACTTC.

The CDR3 is CASSEVTADTQYF. CDR3 nucleotides: TGTGCCAGCAGTGAGGTGACAGCAGATACGCAGTATTTT. The chain recombines TRBV2 with TRBJ2-3, with D possibly matching TRBD1 (5 bases). From germline, CDR1 is SNHLY and CDR2 FYNNEI. Deletions cut 3 bases from V and 4 bases from J, with 8 bases between. This CDR3 has 13 residues.

This clonotype has at least ten counts. The chain uses TRBV20-1 and TRBJ1-5; weak D call: TRBD1 (5 bases). Germline CDR1 is DFQATT and CDR2 is SNEGSKA (reference sequence). V lost 1 base and J 7 bases, leaving 11 bases between the germline ends. The CDR3 totals 13 residues. CDR3 nucleotide sequence: TGCAGTGCTAGAGGGGGACGTTTCCAGCCCCAGCATTTT. Its translation is CSARGGRFQPQHF.

This clonotype was counted ten times or more. The gene calls are TRBV20-1 and TRBJ1-1, with D perhaps matching TRBD1 (5 bases). The CDR3 consists of 13 residues. The germline V and J ends were trimmed by 1 base and 6 bases, with 12 bases remaining between them. Germline V gene sequence: CDR1 DFQATT, CDR2 SNEGSKA (reference sequence). The CDR3 coding sequence is TGCAGTGCTAGAGTTGGGGCTGGTGCTGAAGCTTTCTTT. Protein sequence: CSARVGAGAEAFF.

This clonotype was seen a few times. This sequence joins TRBV7-8 and TRBJ2-5, with D maybe TRBD1 (6 bases). In germline, CDR1 is SGHVS, CDR2 FQNEAQ. This CDR3 is 14 amino acids long. V was shortened by 5 bases and J by 7 bases, with 17 bases between the two germline ends. CDR3 loop: CASSPLQGVGTQYF. The DNA of the CDR3 is TGTGCCAGCAGCCCTTTACAGGGTGTGGGGACCCAGTACTTC.

As to this clonotype: With a much larger clone just one base away, this may be a read error. V is TRBV6-1 and J is TRBJ2-7, with no clear D. CDR3 length: 11 residues. Germline CDR1 and CDR2: MNHNS and SASEGT. V lost 3 bases and J lost 3, with 3 bases in between. CDR3 nucleotide sequence: TGTGCCAGCAGTGACAACTACGAGCAGTACTTC. Its protein product is CASSDNYEQYF.

The CDR3: CASSPLTGPGPYEQYF. CDR3 nucleotide sequence: TGTGCCAGCAGTCCACTAACAGGTCCAGGTCCCTACGAGCAGTACTTC. The V call is TRBV28, the J call TRBJ2-7; D is perhaps TRBD1 (5 bases). Germline values: CDR1 MDHEN, CDR2 SYDVKM. The CDR3 runs to 16 residues. Trimming took 5 bases from V and 2 from J, leaving 19 bases between them.

The chain is built from TRBV28 and TRBJ2-7; TRBD1 matches at 8 bases. Germline loops: CDR1 MDHEN, CDR2 SYDVKM. V lost 5 bases to trimming and J lost 5 bases; unmatched junction nucleotides: 8. The CDR3 is made up of 14 amino acids. The CDR3 is CASSRGQVPNEQYF. The DNA of the CDR3 is TGTGCCAGCAGTAGGGGACAGGTCCCAAACGAGCAGTACTTC.

This sequence joins TRBV7-3 and TRBJ2-7; D possibly matches TRBD1 or TRBD2 (5 bases each). V shed 7 bases and J shed 5 bases, with 21 bases lying between them. The CDR3 sequence is 15 residues long. Per germline, CDR1 SGHTA and CDR2 FQGTGA. The CDR3 is CASTWGGLVSHEQYF. CDR3 in DNA: TGTGCCAGCACCTGGGGCGGGCTAGTGAGCCACGAGCAGTACTTC.

V is TRBV4-1 and J is TRBJ2-7; no reliable D call. Looked up from germline, CDR1 is MGHRA and CDR2 is YSYEKL. V lost 0 bases to trimming and J lost 4 bases, with 7 bases between them. The CDR3 spans 13 residues. The chain's CDR3 is CASSQEEGYEQYF. The CDR3 region has the DNA TGCGCCAGCAGCCAAGAAGAAGGGTACGAGCAGTACTTC.

This clonotype has more than one count but fewer than ten. This chain uses TRBV6-1 with TRBJ1-6, with TRBD1 identical over 7 bases. Trimming cost V 1 base and J 10 bases; bases outside gene matches: 4. CDR3 length: 14 amino acids. CDR1 and CDR2 from the germline V gene are MNHNS and SASEGT. The CDR3 protein is CASSEVADRSPLHF. In nucleotides, the CDR3 is TGTGCCAGCAGTGAAGTCGCGGACAGGTCACCCCTCCACTTT.

The table lists this clonotype with many counts. The V and J genes are TRBV20-1 and TRBJ1-5; perhaps TRBD1 as D (6 bases). V lost 5 bases and J 5 bases, leaving 13 bases between the germline ends. The CDR3 sequence is 13 residues long. Germline CDR1 DFQATT, CDR2 SNEGSKA (reference sequence). CDR3: CSALDSDDQPQHF. The CDR3 DNA sequence: TGCAGTGCTCTGGACAGCGATGATCAGCCCCAGCATTTT.

As concerns this clonotype: This may stem from a read error, because a much larger clone lies one nucleotide away. V gene TRBV5-4 combines with J gene TRBJ1-2; D is uncertain. Germline CDR1 reads SGHNT; CDR2 reads YYREEE (reference sequence). This CDR3 is 13 amino acids long. CDR3 in DNA: TGTGTCAGCAGCTTAGGCAATAACTATGGCTACACCTTC. Translating gives CVSSLGNNYGYTF.

The rearrangement joins TRBV15 to TRBJ2-7; D gene unclear. With 5 bases removed from V and 3 bases from J, the gap between germline ends came to 17 bases. In germline, CDR1 is LNHNV, CDR2 YYDKDF (reference sequence). The CDR3 contains 15 residues. Here the CDR3 reads CATSPTWPAGYEQYF. CDR3 nucleotides: TGTGCCACCAGCCCTACGTGGCCAGCCGGCTACGAGCAGTACTTC.

This clonotype was observed at least ten times. CDR3 sequence reads: CASSLGGLAKNIQYF. Here the CDR3 DNA reads TGTGCCAGCAGTTTAGGAGGGCTAGCCAAAAACATTCAGTACTTC. The V and J genes are TRBV12-3 or TRBV12-4 and TRBJ2-4, with D tentatively TRBD2 (5 bases). Trimming left V 1 base short and J 0 bases short, with 7 bases between. There are 15 residues in the CDR3.

In this sample, this clonotype turned up many times. The rearrangement joins TRBV5-1 to TRBJ1-1; 7 bases are shared with TRBD1. This CDR3 region has 15 residues. Germline V gene data show CDR1 as SGHRS and CDR2 as YFSETQ. Germline trimming cut 0 bases from V and 0 bases from J; bases unmatched to any gene: 2. For the CDR3, the DNA is TGCGCCAGCAGCTTGGAACAGGGGATGAACACTGAAGCTTTCTTT. Translating gives CASSLEQGMNTEAFF.

The chain joins TRBV28 to TRBJ1-2; D gene ambiguous. The CDR3 consists of 15 residues. V was clipped by 2 bases and J by 1 base, with 11 bases between them. Germline CDR1 MDHEN, CDR2 SYDVKM. CDR3 sequence: CASSLKGGVNYGYTF. CDR3 in DNA: TGTGCCAGCAGTTTAAAGGGTGGGGTTAACTATGGCTACACCTTC.

This clonotype has a count of ten or more. The CDR3 is CASSSKLTSGRTGELFF. CDR3 bases: TGTGCCAGCAGTTCTAAATTGACTAGCGGGAGGACCGGGGAGCTGTTTTTT. The chain recombines TRBV6-2 or TRBV6-3 with TRBJ2-2; 13 bases line up with TRBD2. This CDR3 contains 17 residues. V gave up 4 bases and J gave up 5 bases; unmatched junction bases: 7. From germline, CDR1 is MNHEY and CDR2 SVGEGT.

Only a few counts were recorded for this clonotype. The gene calls are TRBV7-2 and TRBJ1-6, with D hard to call. The CDR3 contains 14 residues. Trimming shortened V by 1 base and J by 12 bases, and 13 bases separated the two germline ends. CDR1 SGHTA and CDR2 FQGNSA come from the germline V gene. This CDR3 is CASSLGLPPRPLHF. The CDR3 bases are TGTGCCAGCAGCTTAGGCCTGCCCCCTAGACCCCTCCACTTT. The whole variable domain, filled in from reference TRBV7-2 and TRBJ1-6, reads GAGVSQSPSNKVTEKGKDVELRCDPISGHTALYWYRQSLGQGLEFLIYFQGNSAPDKSGLPSDRFSAERTGGSVSTLTIQRTQQEDSAVYLCASSLGLPPRPLHFGNGTRLTVT.

The rearrangement uses TRBV12-3 or TRBV12-4 and TRBJ2-3; 12 bases map to TRBD2. V lost 4 bases and J lost 4; bases outside the gene matches: 9. This CDR3 spans 17 amino acids. Here the CDR3 DNA reads TGTGCCAGCAGTTACACCATAAGACTAGCGGGGGCAGATACGCAGTATTTT. Its translation is CASSYTIRLAGADTQYF.

This clonotype has more than one count but fewer than ten. The chain carries TRBV7-2 and TRBJ2-1; weak D call: TRBD2 (5 bases). Trimming took off 2 bases at V and 10 bases at J, with 12 bases between the two ends. Germline V gene sequence: CDR1 SGHTA, CDR2 FQGNSA. The CDR3 contains 13 residues. CDR3 region: CASSLSPRGEQFF. The CDR3 coding sequence is TGTGCCAGCAGCTTATCCCCGAGAGGGGAGCAGTTCTTC.

This sequence joins TRBV7-2 and TRBJ2-5; D is undetermined. The ends were cut back, 3 bases at V and 3 bases at J, with 5 bases in the middle. Germline CDR1 SGHTA, CDR2 FQGNSA. The CDR3 runs 12 residues. CDR3 sequence reads: CASSFWEETQYF. Written as DNA, the CDR3 is TGTGCCAGCAGCTTCTGGGAAGAGACCCAGTACTTC.

This clonotype was picked up many times. V usage is TRBV18 and J usage is TRBJ2-5; no clear D. CDR3 length: 13 amino acids. Germline V lookup: CDR1 KGHSH, CDR2 LQKENI. With 4 bases removed from V and 5 bases from J, the gap between germline ends came to 11 bases. The CDR3 DNA follows: TGTGCCAGCTCACACCCCGTCGGTGAGACCCAGTACTTC. Translating it yields CASSHPVGETQYF.

This clonotype has a count of ten or more. This chain joins TRBV7-8 and TRBJ2-1; 10 bases line up with TRBD2. CDR1 is SGHVS and CDR2 is FQNEAQ in the germline V gene. The CDR3 runs to 15 residues. With 5 bases clipped from V and 8 bases from J, the junction kept 9 bases outside the gene matches. The CDR3 is CASSRAGGPIHEQFF. CDR3 coding DNA: TGTGCCAGCAGCCGAGCGGGGGGGCCTATCCATGAGCAGTTCTTC.